A selection of T cell receptor beta chains follows, all from one sample in a study of sequential checkpoint blockade in melanoma. Produced via immunoSEQ multiplex PCR; TCRdb's table is partial and in-frame only. The sample contains about 19,000 clones, 26% of which appear only once. Sequenced material: tumor tissue (inferred from file names), taken from a patient given nivolumab and ipilimumab in sequence. The origin of the receptors is a human donor with melanoma. The CDR3 runs from the conserved cysteine through the conserved F or W. The D gene is left open where the match is weak. Only some rows state a clone size, as once, few, many or a class for expanded clones.

d_call: TRBD2
j_call: TRBJ2-3
clone_size: few
v_call: TRBV14
cdr3_aa: CASSQVGGLADADTQYF
cdr3_nt: TGTGCCAGCAGCCAAGTAGGGGGACTAGCGGACGCAGATACGCAGTATTTT

d_call: TRBD1
j_call: TRBJ1-4
clone_size: -
v_call: TRBV29-1
cdr3_aa: CSVTGLNEKLFF
cdr3_nt: TGCAGCGTGACAGGGCTGAATGAAAAACTGTTTTTT

d_call: TRBD1
j_call: TRBJ2-1
clone_size: few
v_call: TRBV18
cdr3_aa: CASSLRQGYNEQFF
cdr3_nt: TGTGCCAGCTCCCTGAGACAGGGGTACAATGAGCAGTTCTTC

d_call: -
j_call: TRBJ1-2
clone_size: -
v_call: TRBV18
cdr3_aa: CASSSGPQTDSNYGYTF
cdr3_nt: TGTGCCAGCTCATCAGGGCCCCAGACGGACTCTAACTATGGCTACACCTTC

d_call: TRBD1
j_call: TRBJ1-5
clone_size: -
v_call: TRBV28
cdr3_aa: CASSYPGQGYQPQHF
cdr3_nt: TGTGCCAGCAGTTACCCGGGACAGGGGTATCAGCCCCAGCATTTT

d_call: TRBD1
j_call: TRBJ1-5
clone_size: -
v_call: TRBV19
cdr3_aa: CASSVRQGLQPQHF
cdr3_nt: TGTGCCAGTAGTGTTAGACAGGGATTGCAGCCCCAGCATTTT

d_call: -
j_call: TRBJ1-2
clone_size: few
v_call: TRBV6-8
cdr3_aa: CASSYLRGEYGYTF
cdr3_nt: TGTGCCAGCAGTTACCTGAGGGGAGAGTATGGCTACACCTTC

d_call: TRBD1
j_call: TRBJ2-7
clone_size: -
v_call: TRBV19
cdr3_aa: CASSAGTGFYEQYF
cdr3_nt: TGTGCCAGTAGCGCCGGGACAGGCTTCTACGAGCAGTACTTC

d_call: TRBD1
j_call: TRBJ2-7
clone_size: many
v_call: TRBV7-4
cdr3_aa: CASSLGGQGAYEQYF
cdr3_nt: TGTGCCAGCAGCTTAGGAGGACAGGGGGCCTACGAGCAGTACTTC

d_call: TRBD2
j_call: TRBJ2-1
clone_size: -
v_call: TRBV19
cdr3_aa: CASSILASGIDEQFF
cdr3_nt: TGTGCCAGTAGTATACTTGCTAGCGGGATAGATGAGCAGTTCTTC

d_call: TRBD1
j_call: TRBJ2-1
clone_size: few
v_call: TRBV19
cdr3_aa: CASSVDRDGEQFF
cdr3_nt: TGTGCCAGTAGTGTAGACAGGGACGGTGAGCAGTTCTTC

d_call: TRBD2
j_call: TRBJ2-5
clone_size: few
v_call: TRBV12-5
cdr3_aa: CASNRAGGHKTQYF
cdr3_nt: TGTGCCAGCAATAGAGCGGGGGGGCACAAGACCCAGTACTTC

d_call: TRBD1
j_call: TRBJ1-4
clone_size: -
v_call: TRBV28
cdr3_aa: CASRGTGVGEKLFF
cdr3_nt: TGTGCCAGCAGAGGGACAGGGGTTGGGGAAAAACTGTTTTTT

d_call: -
j_call: TRBJ2-1
clone_size: -
v_call: TRBV9
cdr3_aa: CASSAYSGAGQNEQFF
cdr3_nt: TGTGCCAGCAGCGCCTACTCGGGGGCGGGTCAGAATGAGCAGTTCTTC

d_call: -
j_call: TRBJ2-5
clone_size: -
v_call: TRBV18
cdr3_aa: CASSPLYQETQYF
cdr3_nt: TGTGCCAGCTCACCATTGTACCAAGAGACCCAGTACTTC

d_call: TRBD1
j_call: TRBJ2-1
clone_size: -
v_call: TRBV10-2
cdr3_aa: CASRGQGLNNEQFF
cdr3_nt: TGCGCCAGCAGGGGACAGGGATTAAACAATGAGCAGTTCTTC

d_call: -
j_call: TRBJ2-3
clone_size: -
v_call: TRBV19
cdr3_aa: CASSIAGATDTQYF
cdr3_nt: TGTGCCAGTAGTATAGCGGGGGCCACAGATACGCAGTATTTT

d_call: -
j_call: TRBJ2-7
clone_size: -
v_call: TRBV19
cdr3_aa: CASSTDRFVAEQYF
cdr3_nt: TGTGCCAGTAGCACCGACAGGTTCGTCGCCGAGCAGTACTTC

d_call: -
j_call: TRBJ2-1
clone_size: -
v_call: TRBV19
cdr3_aa: CASSIGAGGDEQFF
cdr3_nt: TGTGCCAGTAGTATAGGGGCAGGAGGTGATGAGCAGTTCTTC

d_call: -
j_call: TRBJ1-1
clone_size: -
v_call: TRBV5-1
cdr3_aa: CASSSTTGNTEAFF
cdr3_nt: TGCGCCAGCAGCAGTACGACTGGGAACACTGAAGCTTTCTTT

d_call: -
j_call: TRBJ2-7
clone_size: -
v_call: TRBV6-8
cdr3_aa: CASRQGAYNEQYF
cdr3_nt: TGTGCCAGCAGACAGGGAGCGTACAACGAGCAGTACTTC

d_call: -
j_call: TRBJ1-5
clone_size: few
v_call: TRBV28
cdr3_aa: CASSPSLGEGQPQHF
cdr3_nt: TGTGCCAGCAGTCCATCTTTAGGGGAGGGTCAGCCCCAGCATTTT

d_call: -
j_call: TRBJ1-2
clone_size: -
v_call: TRBV14
cdr3_aa: CASSGGDRGLRGYTF
cdr3_nt: TGTGCCAGCAGTGGGGGCGATCGAGGGCTTAGGGGCTACACCTTC

d_call: -
j_call: TRBJ2-7
clone_size: few
v_call: TRBV9
cdr3_aa: CASSVTLAYEQYF
cdr3_nt: TGTGCCAGCAGTGTTACCTTAGCCTACGAGCAGTACTTC

d_call: TRBD1
j_call: TRBJ1-2
clone_size: -
v_call: TRBV19
cdr3_aa: CASSTLEQGLYGYTF
cdr3_nt: TGTGCCAGTAGTACATTGGAACAGGGGCTCTATGGCTACACCTTC

d_call: -
j_call: TRBJ2-5
clone_size: once
v_call: TRBV16
cdr3_aa: CASSQTGRTDQETQYF
cdr3_nt: TGTGCCAGCAGCCAAACAGGGCGGACAGACCAAGAGACCCAGTACTTC